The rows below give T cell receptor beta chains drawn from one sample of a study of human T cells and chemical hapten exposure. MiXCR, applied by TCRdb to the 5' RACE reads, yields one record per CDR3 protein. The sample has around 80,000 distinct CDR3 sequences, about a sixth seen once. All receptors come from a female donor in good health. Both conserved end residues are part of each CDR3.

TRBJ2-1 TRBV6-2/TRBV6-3 CASSLGPAGRRSSYNEQFF
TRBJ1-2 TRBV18 CASSPDSGYYGYTF
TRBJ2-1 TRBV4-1 CASSSDYRASGYNEQFF
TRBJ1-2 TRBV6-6 CASSYGGTNYGYTF
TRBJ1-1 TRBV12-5 CASGLVLPGVPSTEAFF
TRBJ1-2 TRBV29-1 CSVGPGGKGGYTF
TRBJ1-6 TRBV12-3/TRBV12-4 CASSRFAGQTNSPLHF
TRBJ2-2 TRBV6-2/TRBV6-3 CASSSPKTGELFF
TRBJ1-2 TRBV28 CASSRQQYGYTF
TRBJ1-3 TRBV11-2 CASSSSIRGTGNTIYF
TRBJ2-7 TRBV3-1 CASSQGTGYEQYF
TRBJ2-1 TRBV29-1 CSVERDSTNEQFF
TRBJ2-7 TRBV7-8 CASSLRPSGWDEQYF
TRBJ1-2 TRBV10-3 CAISESPANNYGYTF
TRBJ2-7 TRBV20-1 CSARAVGQSYEQYF
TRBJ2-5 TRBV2 CASSSSLRTQETQYF
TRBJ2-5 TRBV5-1 CASRAQGAQETQYF
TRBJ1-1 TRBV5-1 CASSPDRVNTEAFF
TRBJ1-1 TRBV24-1 CATRGTGAGNTEAFF
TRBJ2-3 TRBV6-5 CASRGTLTDTQYF
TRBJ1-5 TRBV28 CASSLQGWGQPQHF
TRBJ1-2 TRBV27 CASSLSPANYGYTF
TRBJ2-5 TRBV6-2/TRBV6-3 CASSYSKGLASQETQYF
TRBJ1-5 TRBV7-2 CASSERTGSNQPQHF
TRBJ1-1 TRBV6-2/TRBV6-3 CASSYRRGGRYTEAFF
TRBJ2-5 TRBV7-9 CASSLGSGKGQETQYF
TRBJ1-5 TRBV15 CATSRGQAYSNQPQHF
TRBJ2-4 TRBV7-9 CASSLEGRLPYF
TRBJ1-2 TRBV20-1 CSASRTGGNYGYTF
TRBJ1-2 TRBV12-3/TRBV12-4 CASSLGTGGGYTF
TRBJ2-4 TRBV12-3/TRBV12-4 CASTLGGTKNIQYF
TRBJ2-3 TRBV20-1 CSASWKGTDTQYF
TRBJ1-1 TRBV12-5 CASGRQQLWVGAFF
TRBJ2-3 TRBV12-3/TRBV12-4 CASSLTGMNTQYF
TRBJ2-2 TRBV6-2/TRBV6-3 CASSYYRLRPGQGNTGELFF
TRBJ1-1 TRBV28 CASRGGGTEAFF
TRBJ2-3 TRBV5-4 CASSLDRGRTDTQYF
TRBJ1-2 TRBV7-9 CASSLGLDRTISGYTF
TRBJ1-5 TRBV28 CASTVSRQPQHF
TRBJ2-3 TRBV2 CASSGGVLTGVTDTQYF
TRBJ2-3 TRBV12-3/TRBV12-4 CASSPGADGTDTQYF
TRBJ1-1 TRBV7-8 CASSLRRQGDGGRNTEAFF
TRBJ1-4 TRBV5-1 CASSLEPANEKLFF
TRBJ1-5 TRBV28 CASSFRARGSNQPQHF
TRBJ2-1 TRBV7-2 CASSLGGGGPEQFF